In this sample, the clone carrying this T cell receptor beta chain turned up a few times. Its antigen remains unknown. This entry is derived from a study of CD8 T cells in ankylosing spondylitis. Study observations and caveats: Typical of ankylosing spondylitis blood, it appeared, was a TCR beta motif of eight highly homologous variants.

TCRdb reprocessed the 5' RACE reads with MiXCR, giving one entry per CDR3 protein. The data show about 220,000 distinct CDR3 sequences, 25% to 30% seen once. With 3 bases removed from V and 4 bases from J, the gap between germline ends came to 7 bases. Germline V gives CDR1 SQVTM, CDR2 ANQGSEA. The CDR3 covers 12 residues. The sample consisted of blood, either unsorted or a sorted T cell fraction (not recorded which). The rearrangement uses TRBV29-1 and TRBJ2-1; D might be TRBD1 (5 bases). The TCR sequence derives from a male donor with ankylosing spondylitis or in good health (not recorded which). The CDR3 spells CSVEPGYNEQFF. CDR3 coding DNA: TGCAGCGTTGAGCCAGGGTACAATGAGCAGTTCTTC.